This TCR beta chain came from a study of cytomegalovirus exposure and HLA in healthy donors. A multiplex PCR was run with 60 Vbeta primers and 13 Jbeta primers. The method was immunoSEQ multiplex PCR; TCRdb's version includes in-frame clones alone and lacks a portion of them. The listing records 20,000 to 25,000 clones. Between the trimmed V and J ends, which lost 0 bases and 8 bases, there was a span of 11 bases. Germline V gene sequence: CDR1 LGHNA, CDR2 YNFKEQ. The CDR3 totals 14 residues. Sequenced: PBMCs. This clonotype was sampled from a man aged 55 to 70 in good health and CMV-seropositive. The chain combines TRBV4-2 with TRBJ2-1; TRBD2 is a possible D gene (6 bases). CDR3 sequence reads: CASSQERPGDEQFF. The DNA of the CDR3 is TGTGCCAGCAGCCAAGAGAGACCGGGAGATGAGCAGTTCTTC.